The text below deals with one T cell receptor beta chain. This table comes from immunoSEQ multiplex PCR, and its TCRdb copy is limited to in-frame clones, with some not included. Of almost 250,000 clones listed, approximately 85% are singletons. These data are taken from a study of blood T cell repertoires in COVID-19. Study-level background: PBMCs, B-cell-depleted T cells, or T cells provided the cDNA or gDNA that made up the material.

The CDR3 is 15 residues long. Germline-derived CDR1 and CDR2 are SNHLY and FYNNEI. V lost 7 bases and J lost 3; bases outside the gene matches: 10. Sequenced sample: PBMCs or T cells enriched from blood (not recorded which). The chain couples TRBV2 to TRBJ2-3; TRBD2 agrees at 7 bases. This TCR derives from a woman between 45 and 65 years old with acute COVID-19. CDR3 in amino acids: CASNSGGVPTDTQYF. CDR3 nucleotides: TGTGCCAGCAATTCGGGGGGTGTTCCTACAGATACGCAGTATTTT.